The T cell receptor beta chain described here comes from a study of T-cell reconstitution after alpha-beta-depleted transplantation in children. Germline V gene sequence: CDR1 LNHDA, CDR2 SQIVND (reference sequence). CDR3 length equals 14 residues. Trimming took 3 bases from V and 1 from J, leaving 6 bases between them. Findings and caveats of the study: Diversity and T-cell counts at one year after transplant derived mostly from new T cells. Recipient T cells and thymic progenitors that survived gave rise to the high TCRbeta diversity observed at day 60 in some patients. It was reported that alpha-beta T cells came from several hundred expanded graft clones (about two months after transplant).

This clonotype was observed at least ten times. Its antigen is unidentified. As it was prepared, the TCRbeta library received unique molecular identifiers. MiXCR, run by TCRdb on the PCR reads, gives a single entry per CDR3 protein. The repertoire holds 200,000 to 250,000 distinct CDR3 sequences, with roughly a tenth as singletons. The chain combines TRBV19 with TRBJ2-2; D uncertain. This TCR came from a child in the first two years of life with acute myeloid leukemia, due to receive a stem cell transplant. The sequenced sample was PBMCs, obtained before TCRalphabeta/CD19-depleted stem cell transplant. The CDR3 DNA is TGTGCCAGTAGTATGGACGGGAACACCGGGGAGCTGTTTTTT. It encodes CASSMDGNTGELFF.